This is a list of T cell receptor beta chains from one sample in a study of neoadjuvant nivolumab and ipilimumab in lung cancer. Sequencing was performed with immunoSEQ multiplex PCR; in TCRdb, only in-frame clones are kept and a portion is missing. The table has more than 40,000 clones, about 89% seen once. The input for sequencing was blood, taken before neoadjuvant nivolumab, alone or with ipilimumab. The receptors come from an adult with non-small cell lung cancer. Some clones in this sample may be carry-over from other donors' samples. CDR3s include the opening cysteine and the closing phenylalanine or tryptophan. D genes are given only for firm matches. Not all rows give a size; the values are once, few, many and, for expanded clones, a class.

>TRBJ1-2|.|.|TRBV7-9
TGTGCCAGCAGCTTAAACCCGGCAGACGGCTACACCTTC
CASSLNPADGYTF
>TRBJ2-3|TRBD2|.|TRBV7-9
TGTGCCAGCAGTTCTATGGGCGGGGGGACAGATACGCAGTATTTT
CASSSMGGGTDTQYF
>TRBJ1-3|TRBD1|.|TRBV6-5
TGTGCCAGCAGTTACTCGGGACAGGGGGCTGGAAACACCATATATTTT
CASSYSGQGAGNTIYF
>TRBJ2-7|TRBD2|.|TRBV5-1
TGCGCCAGCAGCGCCCGGGGGACTAGCGGCTCCTACGAGCAGTACTTC
CASSARGTSGSYEQYF
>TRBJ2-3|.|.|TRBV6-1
TGTGCCAGCAGTGAAAGTGCTGGCACAGATACGCAGTATTTT
CASSESAGTDTQYF
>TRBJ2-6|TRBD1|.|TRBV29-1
TGCAGCGTGCTCCCAGGGGGCGGCGCTGGGGCCAACGTCCTGACTTTC
CSVLPGGGAGANVLTF
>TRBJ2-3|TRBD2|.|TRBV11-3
TGTGCCAGCAGCGGGACTAGAACCCACCTAAACACAGATACGCAGTATTTT
CASSGTRTHLNTDTQYF
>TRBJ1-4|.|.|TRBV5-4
TGTGCCAGCAGCTTGGGGGATGAAAAACTGTTTTTT
CASSLGDEKLFF
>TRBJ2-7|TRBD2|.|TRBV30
TGTGCCTGGAGTGCCGGGACTAGCGCACTCCTTGGGGAGCAGTACTTC
CAWSAGTSALLGEQYF
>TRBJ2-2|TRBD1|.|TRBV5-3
TGTGCCAGAAGCTCCGCTTTGGGACAGGGGGGCACCGGGGAGCTGTTTTTT
CARSSALGQGGTGELFF
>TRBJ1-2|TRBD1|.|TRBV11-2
TGTGCCAGCAGCAAAGGACAGGGGGTACTGCATGGCTACACCTTC
CASSKGQGVLHGYTF
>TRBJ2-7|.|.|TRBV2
TGTGCCAGCAGGGCACGGTTGAGCACCTACGAGCAGTACTTC
CASRARLSTYEQYF
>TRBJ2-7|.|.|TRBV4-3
TGCGCCAGCAGCCAAGATGTCCGGAGCTCCTACGAGCAGTACTTC
CASSQDVRSSYEQYF
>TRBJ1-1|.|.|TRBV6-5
TGTGCCAGCAGTTATGGGACGGAAGGGAACACTGAAGCTTTCTTT
CASSYGTEGNTEAFF
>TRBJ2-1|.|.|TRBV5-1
TGCGCCAGCAGCTTGTCTCATCAGAGCAATGAGCAGTTCTTC
CASSLSHQSNEQFF
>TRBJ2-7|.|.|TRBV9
TGTGCCGGCAGCCCCCGGGGGACCTACGAGCAGTACTTC
CAGSPRGTYEQYF
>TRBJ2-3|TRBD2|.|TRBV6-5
TGTGCCAGCAGTTACGGGACTAGCGGCACAGATACGCAGTATTTT
CASSYGTSGTDTQYF
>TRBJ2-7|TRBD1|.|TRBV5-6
TGTGCCAGCAGAAAGGGGGGACAGGCCTACGAGCAGTACTTC
CASRKGGQAYEQYF
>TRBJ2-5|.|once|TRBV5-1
TGCGCCAGCAGCTTGGACAGACAAGAGACCCAGTACTTC
CASSLDRQETQYF
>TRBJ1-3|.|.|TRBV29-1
TGCAGCGTTACGAAGACGGCTACATCTGGAAACACCATATATTTT
CSVTKTATSGNTIYF
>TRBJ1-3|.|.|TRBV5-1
TGCGCCAGCAGCTTGGACCACTCTGGAAACACCATATATTTT
CASSLDHSGNTIYF
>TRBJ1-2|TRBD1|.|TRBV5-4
TGTGCCAGCAGTCCTGACAGGGACTATGGCTACACCTTC
CASSPDRDYGYTF
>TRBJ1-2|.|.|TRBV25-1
TGTGCCAGCCGAGGCATGCCGGGGCATGGCTACACCTTC
CASRGMPGHGYTF
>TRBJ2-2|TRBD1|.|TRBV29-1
TGCAGCGTAGGTGACAGGGTGAACACCGGGGAGCTGTTTTTT
CSVGDRVNTGELFF
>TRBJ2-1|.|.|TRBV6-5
TGTGCCAGCAGTTACGGAGGCAACAATGAGCAGTTCTTC
CASSYGGNNEQFF
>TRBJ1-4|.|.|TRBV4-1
TGCGCCAGCAGCCAAGGGAATGATCCCAATGAAAAACTGTTTTTT
CASSQGNDPNEKLFF
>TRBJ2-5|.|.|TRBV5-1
TGCGCCAGCAGCCCAGCCGAAGCGGGGACCCAGTACTTC
CASSPAEAGTQYF
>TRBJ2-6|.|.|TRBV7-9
TGTGCCAGCAGCTCAACATCTGGGGCCAACGTCCTGACTTTC
CASSSTSGANVLTF
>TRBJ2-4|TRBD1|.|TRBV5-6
TGTGCCAGCAGCTGGACAGGGGCATTAAACATTCAGTACTTC
CASSWTGALNIQYF
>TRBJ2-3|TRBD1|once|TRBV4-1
TGCGCCAGCAGCCAAGGGGACAGGGGGGACACAGATACGCAGTATTTT
CASSQGDRGDTDTQYF
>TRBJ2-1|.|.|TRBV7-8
TGTGCCAGCAGCTATGGGGGAGGATCCGTTTCGGGCAATGAGCAGTTCTTC
CASSYGGGSVSGNEQFF